This T cell receptor (beta chain) is from a study of blood T cell repertoires in COVID-19. Study-level information: The United States, Italy and Spain were the sources of the acute and convalescent COVID-19 samples.

Sequencing used immunoSEQ multiplex PCR; TCRdb keeps in-frame clones, though not all of them. The sample includes about 370,000 clones, roughly nine tenths of them seen just once. Recruitment covered about 25 US areas and drew participants whose ages spanned 18 to 89 years. All exposed participants met a person with COVID-19 within 2 weeks before entering the study. Germline CDR1 and CDR2: MNHEY and SMNVEV (reference sequence). Trimming cost V 2 bases and J 7 bases, with 17 bases left between them. The CDR3 runs 16 residues. The sequence derives from a middle-aged woman who had been exposed to COVID-19. Sequencing used PBMCs or T cells enriched from blood (not recorded which). This chain joins TRBV27 and TRBJ1-4; D uncertain. CDR3 in amino acids: CASSLRRDRGGEKLFF. The CDR3, as DNA: TGTGCCAGCAGTTTAAGGCGGGATCGAGGAGGTGAAAAACTGTTTTTT.